A single sample gave rise to the 30 T cell receptor beta chains below, sequenced in a study of blood T cell repertoires in COVID-19 (dated by TCRdb to the early 2020s). The receptor library was made with the immunoSEQ multiplex PCR assay. The source is immuneACCESS, and TCRdb retained only in-frame sequences with V and J called. Part of the clones is not carried over; for the studies checked, unresolved V genes explain less than half of this, and the remainder is unexplained. The sample profile shows about 340,000 clones; around 85% of them were found once. The top ten clonotypes cover about 4.2% of the sample. The sample consisted of PBMCs or T cells enriched from blood (not recorded which). Source of these receptors: a woman between 40 and 50 years old with acute COVID-19.

This clone was recorded once. V gene TRBV10-3 combines with J gene TRBJ1-2, with 7 bases identical to TRBD1. Germline V gene data show CDR1 as ENHRY and CDR2 as SYGVKD. There are 15 residues in the CDR3. Losses at the gene ends were 3 bases for V and 8 bases for J; bases not matched to a gene: 12. CDR3 sequence (DNA): TGTGCCATCAGTGACCTTGGACAGGACGGAAAGGGCTACACCTTC. Residues: CAISDLGQDGKGYTF.

The chain is built from TRBV5-4 and TRBJ1-4; D is unclear. From germline, CDR1 is SGHNT and CDR2 YYREEE (reference sequence). The CDR3 is made up of 15 amino acids. V was trimmed by 0 bases and J by 0 bases, leaving 6 bases between them. In DNA form, the CDR3 reads TGTGCCAGCAGCTTGGGCGCTGCAACTAATGAAAAACTGTTTTTT. The encoded protein is CASSLGAATNEKLFF.

This chain links TRBV11-1 with TRBJ1-1, with 7 nucleotides matching TRBD1. The CDR3 contains 15 residues. Germline V gene lookup returns CDR1 SGHAT and CDR2 FQDESV (reference sequence). V shed 2 bases, J shed 2 bases, and the junction held 5 bases outside the gene matches. The CDR3 nucleotides read TGTGCCAGCAGCTTATCAAGGGACAGCAACACTGAAGCTTTCTTT. It translates to CASSLSRDSNTEAFF.

The chain joins TRBV6-2 or TRBV6-3 to TRBJ1-5; D perhaps matches TRBD1 (6 bases). The germline CDR1 and CDR2 sequences are MNHEY and SVGEGT. V was pared by 4 bases and J by 6 bases, with 28 bases between. CDR3 length: 19 amino acids. CDR3 DNA sequence: TGTGCCAGCAGTTTGAGGGGGATCTCCAGAGGGGAAGGCGGTCAGCCCCAGCATTTT. This encodes CASSLRGISRGEGGQPQHF.

The chain carries TRBV7-3 and TRBJ2-3; 10 bases agree with TRBD1. The CDR3 is 16 amino acids. The V gene end was trimmed by 4 bases and the J gene end by 1 base; junction bases not matched to a gene: 5. Germline V gene sequence: CDR1 SGHTA, CDR2 FQGTGA. The DNA for the CDR3 is TGTGCCAGCAGCTCAAATGGACAGGGGGGCACAGATACGCAGTATTTT. Its protein is CASSSNGQGGTDTQYF. Using reference TRBV7-3 and TRBJ2-3 for the parts outside the CDR3, the full variable domain is GAGVSQTPSNKVTEKGKYVELRCDPISGHTALYWYRQSLGQGPEFLIYFQGTGAADDSGLPNDRFFAVRPEGSVSTLKIQRTERGDSAVYLCASSSNGQGGTDTQYFGPGTRLTVL.

The CDR3 spells CASSVGADKERGGTEAFF. CDR3 DNA: TGTGCCAGCAGTGTGGGGGCTGACAAAGAAAGGGGGGGAACTGAAGCTTTCTTT. The chain employs TRBV25-1 and TRBJ1-1; possibly TRBD1 for D (6 bases). From germline, CDR1 is MGHDK and CDR2 SYGVNS. Trimming pared 4 bases from V and 5 bases from J, leaving 26 bases between. The CDR3 runs 18 residues.

This clone was detected once. The chain combines TRBV18 with TRBJ2-4, with TRBD2 matching 7 bases. V trimming: 0 bases; J trimming: 1 base; junction bases outside the gene matches: 0. Looked up from germline, CDR1 is KGHSH and CDR2 is LQKENI. The CDR3 spans 15 residues. The CDR3 region is CASSPPSGAKNIQYF. CDR3 nucleotide sequence: TGTGCCAGCTCACCACCTAGCGGGGCCAAAAACATTCAGTACTTC.

The V call is TRBV3-1 (or the pseudogene TRBV3-2), the J call TRBJ2-1; 8 nucleotides align to TRBD2. CDR3 size: 15 residues. The germline V gene has CDR1 LGHDT and CDR2 YNNKEL (reference sequence). V dropped 0 bases and J dropped 8; count of bases not matched to a gene: 6. CDR3 protein: CASSQELAGRDEQFF. The CDR3 nucleotides read TGTGCCAGCAGCCAAGAGTTAGCGGGAAGGGATGAGCAGTTCTTC.

The chain has TRBV28 and TRBJ1-1; D call uncertain. Trimming took 1 base from V and 1 from J, leaving 10 bases between them. CDR1 is MDHEN and CDR2 is SYDVKM in the germline V gene. CDR3 length: 15 amino acids. The CDR3 here is CASSLLGLTNTEAFF. The CDR3 region has the DNA TGTGCCAGCAGTTTATTAGGACTCACGAACACTGAAGCTTTCTTT.

This clone came up a few times. This chain links TRBV4-3 with TRBJ2-7; 7 bases are shared with TRBD1. The CDR3 length is 15 residues. V was pared by 4 bases and J by 2 bases, with 8 bases of the junction left unmatched. CDR1 and CDR2 from the germline V gene are LGHNA and YSLEER. The CDR3 coding sequence is TGCGCCAGCAGCCGCTCCCCAGGGGGACCCTACGAGCAGTACTTC. This sequence encodes CASSRSPGGPYEQYF.

The V and J genes are TRBV18 and TRBJ2-1; no firm D call. This CDR3 has 15 amino acids. Trimming shortened V by 0 bases and J by 5 bases, and 11 bases separated the two germline ends. From germline, CDR1 is KGHSH and CDR2 LQKENI. CDR3 protein: CASSPPGRSNNEQFF. CDR3 DNA sequence: TGTGCCAGCTCACCACCAGGCAGGTCTAACAATGAGCAGTTCTTC.

CDR3 nucleotides: TGTGCCAGCAGCTTAGGGCCCCCTCATAATTCACCCCTCCACTTT. This encodes CASSLGPPHNSPLHF. This chain links TRBV7-2 with TRBJ1-6; D gene uncertain. V was cut by 1 base and J by 5 bases, with 9 bases left in between. Germline CDR1 and CDR2: SGHTA and FQGNSA. CDR3 length: 15 residues.

V usage is TRBV3-1 (or the pseudogene TRBV3-2) and J usage is TRBJ2-2, with a possible D match to TRBD1 (5 bases). Germline lookup yields CDR1 LGHDT and CDR2 YNNKEL (reference sequence). This CDR3 spans 17 amino acids. The V gene lost 1 base and the J gene lost 1 base, with 13 bases spanning the gap. CDR3 coding DNA: TGTGCCAGCAGCCAAGGGGCAAAAACAGGGAACACCGGGGAGCTGTTTTTT. Protein product: CASSQGAKTGNTGELFF.

V usage is TRBV18 and J usage is TRBJ1-5; 11 bases agree with TRBD1. V lost 8 bases and J lost 0; bases outside the gene matches: 0. CDR3 length equals 14 residues. CDR1 KGHSH and CDR2 LQKENI come from the germline V gene. CDR3 DNA sequence: TGTGCCAGCGGACAGGGGGCTAGCAATCAGCCCCAGCATTTT. It yields the protein CASGQGASNQPQHF. The whole variable domain, filled in from reference TRBV18 and TRBJ1-5, reads NAGVMQNPRHLVRRRGQEARLRCSPMKGHSHVYWYRQLPEEGLKFMVYLQKENIIDESGMPKERFSAEFPKEGPSILRIQQVVRGDSAAYFCASGQGASNQPQHFGDGTRLSIL.

The rearrangement uses TRBV25-1 and TRBJ2-1; D perhaps matches TRBD2 (6 bases). From germline, CDR1 is MGHDK and CDR2 SYGVNS. There are 13 residues in the CDR3. The germline V and J ends were trimmed by 8 bases and 9 bases, with 17 bases remaining between them. CDR3 in amino acids: CASLAGRRGEQFF. The CDR3 nucleotides read TGTGCCAGCCTCGCTGGTAGGAGGGGTGAGCAGTTCTTC.

Concerning this clone: An end of the junction differs from the germline gene, which may be a read error. The rearrangement links TRBV18 to TRBJ2-7; 7 bases are shared with TRBD1. This CDR3 is built from 15 residues. Germline V lookup: CDR1 KGHSH, CDR2 LQKENI. CDR3: CASSPFEGGSDEQYF. The CDR3 nucleotides are TGTGCCAGCTCACCGTTTGAAGGGGGCTCCGACGAGCAGTACTTC.

The V call is TRBV9, the J call TRBJ2-3; 13 bases are shared with TRBD2. The length of the CDR3 is 14 residues. CDR1 and CDR2 (germline): SGDLS, YYNGEE. V shed 7 bases and J 3 bases; nucleotides not matched to a gene: 2. The CDR3 DNA reads TGTGCCAGCGGGACTAGCGGGAATACAGATACGCAGTATTTT. It specifies CASGTSGNTDTQYF.

This rearrangement joins TRBV6-1 to TRBJ2-1; D is possibly TRBD2 (5 bases). Germline values: CDR1 MNHNS, CDR2 SASEGT. There are 17 residues in the CDR3. The V and J ends lost 1 base and 7 bases respectively, with 20 bases between them. CDR3 sequence (DNA): TGTGCCAGCAGTGAAGTTAGAGGGAACCAGTTCTCAAATGAGCAGTTCTTC. This gives the protein CASSEVRGNQFSNEQFF.

This chain uses TRBV12-3 or TRBV12-4 with TRBJ2-7; perhaps TRBD1 as D (6 bases). Trimming took 5 bases from V and 5 from J, leaving 7 bases between them. The CDR3 loop spans 11 amino acids. The CDR3 spells CASSRGNEQYF. CDR3 bases: TGTGCCAGCAGTAGGGGGAACGAGCAGTACTTC.

The chain couples TRBV27 to TRBJ2-5; 16 nucleotides align to TRBD2. CDR1 is MNHEY and CDR2 is SMNVEV in the germline V gene (reference sequence). After removal of 5 bases from V and 7 bases from J, the junction contained 4 bases not matched to a gene. The CDR3 loop spans 15 amino acids. CDR3 DNA: TGTGCCAGCAGTCCCGGGACTAGCGGGAGGGGGACCCAGTACTTC. This gives the protein CASSPGTSGRGTQYF.

The chain has TRBV18 and TRBJ1-1, with D perhaps matching TRBD1 (6 bases). V lost 3 bases, J lost 3 bases, and 14 bases lay in between. The germline V gene has CDR1 KGHSH and CDR2 LQKENI. The CDR3 totals 15 residues. In DNA form, the CDR3 reads TGTGCCAGCTCACCTAATTTAGCAGGGGACACTGAAGCTTTCTTT. Protein product: CASSPNLAGDTEAFF.

This sequence joins TRBV6-2 or TRBV6-3 and TRBJ2-5, with TRBD1 matching 9 bases. V shed 2 bases, J shed 4 bases, and the junction held 14 bases outside the gene matches. This CDR3 contains 18 residues. Germline-derived CDR1 and CDR2 are MNHEY and SVGEGT. CDR3 bases: TGTGCCAGCAGTTACCTATATCGCGACAGGGGGATGACAGAGACCCAGTACTTC. Its translation is CASSYLYRDRGMTETQYF.

This clone has a single count. The rearrangement joins TRBV7-2 to TRBJ2-7; D gene ambiguous. Trimming took off 5 bases at V and 0 bases at J, with 14 bases between the two ends. The CDR3 extends over 15 amino acids. Germline CDR1 is SGHTA and CDR2 is FQGNSA. In DNA form, the CDR3 reads TGTGCCAGCAGCCTGGTCCGAGGCTCCTCCTACGAGCAGTACTTC. This encodes CASSLVRGSSYEQYF.

This clone has only a few counts. This chain joins TRBV19 and TRBJ1-1, with a weak D call TRBD1 (5 bases). Germline V lookup: CDR1 LNHDA, CDR2 SQIVND (reference sequence). This CDR3 is built from 13 residues. V lost 6 bases, J lost 4 bases, and 12 bases lay in between. The CDR3 region has the DNA TGTGCCAGTAGGACCTTTGGGGCCACTGAAGCTTTCTTT. Translation gives CASRTFGATEAFF. The complete variable domain, with remaining parts taken from reference TRBV19 and TRBJ1-1, reads DGGITQSPKYLFRKEGQNVTLSCEQNLNHDAMYWYRQDPGQGLRLIYYSQIVNDFQKGDIAEGYSVSREKKESFPLTVTSAQKNPTAFYLCASRTFGATEAFFGQGTRLTVV.

A few counts support this clone. The rearrangement links TRBV3-1 (or the pseudogene TRBV3-2) to TRBJ2-7; 12 bases line up with TRBD2. With 0 bases clipped from V and 5 bases from J, the junction kept 5 bases outside the gene matches. Germline CDR1 LGHDT, CDR2 YNNKEL (reference sequence). The CDR3 sequence is 16 residues long. The DNA of the CDR3 is TGTGCCAGCAGCCAAGAGCGTCTAGCGGGGGGGCACGAGCAGTACTTC. Translating gives CASSQERLAGGHEQYF.

This clone is a singleton in its sample. V is TRBV7-2 and J is TRBJ2-7; 9 bases fit TRBD2. The CDR3 extends over 16 amino acids. Looked up from germline, CDR1 is SGHTA and CDR2 is FQGNSA. V lost 4 bases, J lost 1 base, and 8 bases stayed unmatched. The DNA of the CDR3 is TGTGCCAGCAGCTCCGACGGACTAGCGAGATCCTACGAGCAGTACTTC. It is translated as CASSSDGLARSYEQYF.

This chain links TRBV11-2 with TRBJ2-7; 10 bases align to TRBD1. Losses at the gene ends were 5 bases for V and 7 bases for J; bases not matched to a gene: 17. The germline V gene has CDR1 SGHAT and CDR2 FQNNGV. This CDR3 region has 17 residues. The CDR3 is CASSVPRTGGKRAEQYF. CDR3 coding DNA: TGTGCCAGCAGCGTGCCGCGGACAGGGGGTAAGCGAGCTGAGCAGTACTTC.

The chain uses TRBV4-2 and TRBJ2-2; 8 bases align to TRBD2. Germline values: CDR1 LGHNA, CDR2 YNFKEQ. V trimming: 0 bases; J trimming: 7 bases; junction bases outside the gene matches: 4. The CDR3 extends over 15 amino acids. For the CDR3, the DNA is TGTGCCAGCAGCCAAGAAGGACTAGCCAACGGGGAGCTGTTTTTT. Translated: CASSQEGLANGELFF.

The chain combines TRBV28 with TRBJ2-1; 14 bases align to TRBD2. After removal of 7 bases from V and 7 bases from J, the junction contained 9 bases not matched to a gene. CDR3 size: 16 residues. Germline V gene sequence: CDR1 MDHEN, CDR2 SYDVKM. CDR3 coding DNA: TGTGCCAGCACTATCTTTCGACTAGCGGGAGGGAATGAGCAGTTCTTC. Its translation: CASTIFRLAGGNEQFF.

This chain connects TRBV6-5 to TRBJ2-2; D possibly corresponds to TRBD2 (6 bases). V lost 7 bases and J 0 bases, leaving 12 bases between the germline ends. The V gene's germline CDR1 is MNHEY and CDR2 SVGAGI. CDR3 size: 15 residues. CDR3 sequence: CASTMGGTNTGELFF. CDR3 nucleotide sequence: TGTGCCAGCACCATGGGGGGAACGAACACCGGGGAGCTGTTTTTT.